The sequence of this TCR beta chain was determined in a study of spatial heterogeneity in lung cancer. This clonotype has more than one count but fewer than ten. Regarding time point: sample taken at primary tumor resection. The authors sequenced whole RNA from tumor, nontumor lung or frozen PBMC without sorting. The CDR3 runs 16 residues. Germline CDR1 reads MDHEN; CDR2 reads SYDVKM. The V gene end was trimmed by 2 bases and the J gene end by 5 bases; junction bases not matched to a gene: 10. TCRdb ran MiXCR on the 5' RACE reads and lists one entry per CDR3 protein. Among around 60,000 distinct CDR3 sequences listed, 7.5% to 8.5% were seen once.

The chain has TRBV28 and TRBJ2-5; 8 bases agree with TRBD2. The specimen comprised PBMCs, sampled at surgery. The sequence was obtained from a female donor with early-stage non-small cell lung cancer. This CDR3 reads CASSLLGGEASETQYF. The CDR3 bases are TGTGCCAGCAGTTTACTCGGGGGGGAAGCCTCTGAGACCCAGTACTTC.